These 25 T cell receptor beta chains were all obtained from the same sample, sequenced in a study of a mutant IDH1 vaccine in newly diagnosed glioma. The antigens these receptors bind are not known. Assay used: immunoSEQ multiplex PCR; TCRdb lists only in-frame clones, some missing. The sample yields around 55,000 clones, over 70% seen once. The time point is: week 23, last vaccination. Vaccinated patients received 300 ug of mutant IDH1 20-mer peptide per dose, with topical imiquimod. Sample: PBMCs, taken from a glioma patient whose treatment included an IDH1 peptide vaccine. Receptor source: a man aged 35 to 55 with glioma.

This rearrangement joins TRBV5-3 to TRBJ1-5; D possibly corresponds to TRBD1 (5 bases). TRBV5-3 is annotated as an ORF whose role is uncertain. Trimming removed 0 bases from V and 4 bases from J, with 11 bases in between. The CDR3 consists of 15 residues. The CDR3 protein is CARSLGQPFNQPQHF. The CDR3 nucleotides are TGTGCCAGAAGCTTGGGACAGCCTTTTAATCAGCCCCAGCATTTT.

The V and J genes are TRBV5-4 and TRBJ1-2; D remains ambiguous. The germline gives CDR1 SGHNT, CDR2 YYREEE (reference sequence). The CDR3 is 14 residues long. V dropped 2 bases and J dropped 5 bases, with 13 bases sitting between them. The CDR3 DNA reads TGTGCCAGCAGCTTACCCGGCCGGGATTATGGCTACACCTTC. Its translation is CASSLPGRDYGYTF. Together with reference TRBV5-4 and TRBJ1-2, the CDR3 gives the full variable domain: ETGVTQSPTHLIKTRGQQVTLRCSSQSGHNTVSWYQQALGQGPQFIFQYYREEENGRGNFPPRFSGLQFPNYSSELNVNALELDDSALYLCASSLPGRDYGYTFGSGTRLTVV.

In DNA, the CDR3 is TGTGCCAGCAGTACGACTCGTCAGGGGACGCAGTATTTT. Translating gives CASSTTRQGTQYF. The J gene is TRBJ2-3, the V gene TRBV6-6, with a tentative D call TRBD1 (6 bases). V dropped 5 bases and J dropped 9 bases, with 15 bases sitting between them. CDR3 length: 13 amino acids. Germline-derived CDR1 and CDR2 are MNHNY and SVGAGI (reference sequence).

V and J are TRBV6-6 and TRBJ2-5; 11 nucleotides match TRBD1. Looked up from germline, CDR1 is MNHNY and CDR2 is SVGAGI (reference sequence). V was pared by 0 bases and J by 4 bases, with 1 base of the junction left unmatched. The CDR3 is 15 amino acids. CDR3 nucleotide sequence: TGTGCCAGCAGTTACTCCGGGACAGGGGGAGAGACCCAGTACTTC. This encodes CASSYSGTGGETQYF.

V gene TRBV6-1 combines with J gene TRBJ1-5, with D possibly matching TRBD1 (6 bases). This CDR3 contains 15 residues. Germline V lookup: CDR1 MNHNS, CDR2 SASEGT. Trimming took 6 bases from V and 2 from J, leaving 14 bases between them. The CDR3: CASRKTGSGNQPQHF. CDR3 coding DNA: TGTGCCAGCAGAAAAACAGGGTCGGGCAATCAGCCCCAGCATTTT.

The genes are TRBV2 and TRBJ2-2; 7 bases fit TRBD2. This CDR3 is built from 15 residues. Trimming took 6 bases from V and 2 from J; bases not matched to a gene: 6. Germline CDR1 reads SNHLY; CDR2 reads FYNNEI. The CDR3 nucleotides are TGTGCCAGCAGGGAGCGGGGCGATAACACCGGGGAGCTGTTTTTT. It translates to CASRERGDNTGELFF. Full variable domain (outside the CDR3, taken from reference TRBV2 and TRBJ2-2): EPEVTQTPSHQVTQMGQEVILRCVPISNHLYFYWYRQILGQKVEFLVSFYNNEISEKSEIFDDQFSVERPDGSNFTLKIRSTKLEDSAMYFCASRERGDNTGELFFGEGSRLTVL.

The chain is built from TRBV11-1 and TRBJ2-3; the D is unclear. The CDR3 covers 14 residues. Per germline, CDR1 SGHAT and CDR2 FQDESV (reference sequence). V shed 5 bases and J shed 5 bases, with 14 bases lying between them. The CDR3 sequence is CASSARPFRDTQYF. The CDR3, as DNA: TGTGCCAGCAGCGCCCGCCCCTTTCGAGATACGCAGTATTTT.

CDR3 in amino acids: CASASGGANQPQHF. The CDR3 DNA reads TGTGCCAGCGCTTCGGGGGGCGCAAATCAGCCCCAGCATTTT. The chain is built from TRBV6-1 and TRBJ1-5, with a possible D match to TRBD1 (6 bases). The CDR3 runs 14 residues. Trimming left V 8 bases short and J 4 bases short, with 15 bases between. In germline, CDR1 is MNHNS, CDR2 SASEGT.

J is TRBJ1-6 and V is TRBV13; D gene ambiguous. The V gene's germline CDR1 is PRHDT and CDR2 FYEKMQ (reference sequence). The V and J ends lost 3 bases and 6 bases respectively, with 12 bases between them. This CDR3 has 15 amino acids. This CDR3 is CASSLRSRVNSPLHF. The CDR3 bases are TGTGCCAGCAGCTTGCGTTCGCGGGTTAATTCACCCCTCCACTTT.

The chain recombines TRBV7-2 with TRBJ2-2, with 9 bases that match TRBD1. V was pared by 5 bases and J by 0 bases, with 7 bases of the junction left unmatched. This CDR3 is 17 amino acids long. The germline V gene has CDR1 SGHTA and CDR2 FQGNSA. The CDR3 here is CASSELGQGPNTGELFF. CDR3 nucleotide sequence: TGTGCCAGCAGCGAACTTGGACAGGGGCCGAACACCGGGGAGCTGTTTTTT.

In this sample, this clone turned up a few times. The rearrangement joins TRBV5-1 to TRBJ1-6; 8 bases line up with TRBD1. V lost 1 base and J lost 8; bases outside the gene matches: 5. Germline CDR1 is SGHRS and CDR2 is YFSETQ. CDR3 length equals 15 residues. In nucleotides, the CDR3 is TGCGCCAGCAGCTTGACGGGACAGGCATATTCACCCCTCCACTTT. Protein product: CASSLTGQAYSPLHF.

The chain uses TRBV23-1 and TRBJ2-7; D gene ambiguous. TRBV23-1 is an ORF for which the function is uncertain. Between the trimmed V and J ends, which lost 6 bases and 7 bases, there was a span of 10 bases. The CDR3 covers 11 residues. CDR3 amino acids: CASSLLLEQYF. DNA of the CDR3: TGCGCCAGCAGCTTGCTACTGGAGCAGTACTTC.

This clone was observed a handful of times. The chain employs TRBV2 and TRBJ1-1, with unresolved D. The V gene lost 7 bases and the J gene lost 4 bases, with 13 bases spanning the gap. From germline, CDR1 is SNHLY and CDR2 FYNNEI. CDR3 length equals 13 residues. The CDR3 loop is CASKDRASTEAFF. CDR3 nucleotides: TGTGCCAGCAAAGATAGGGCGAGCACTGAAGCTTTCTTT.

The chain recombines TRBV6-6 with TRBJ1-1, with a weak D call TRBD1 (6 bases). V was pared by 10 bases and J by 6 bases, with 21 bases between. Germline V gives CDR1 MNHNY, CDR2 SVGAGI (reference sequence). The CDR3 contains 14 residues. The CDR3 sequence: CATGWTAEVPEAFF. CDR3 coding DNA: TGTGCCACCGGATGGACAGCGGAGGTCCCTGAAGCTTTCTTT.

As DNA, the CDR3 is TGCGCCAGCAGCTGGACGGGGGCCGCGTACAATGAGCAGTTCTTC. Protein product: CASSWTGAAYNEQFF. The chain is built from TRBV5-1 and TRBJ2-1; D may be TRBD1 or TRBD2 (6 bases each). Trimming took 3 bases from V and 4 from J, leaving 14 bases between them. Germline V lookup: CDR1 SGHRS, CDR2 YFSETQ. This CDR3 comprises 15 residues. Supplemented by reference TRBV5-1 and TRBJ2-1, the full variable domain reads KAGVTQTPRYLIKTRGQQVTLSCSPISGHRSVSWYQQTPGQGLQFLFEYFSETQRNKGNFPGRFSGRQFSNSRSEMNVSTLELGDSALYLCASSWTGAAYNEQFFGPGTRLTVL.

The sample holds one count of this clone. V and J are TRBV7-9 and TRBJ2-3; 12 bases are shared with TRBD2. There are 18 residues in the CDR3. Trimming removed 4 bases from V and 2 bases from J; junction bases left unmatched: 10. The germline V gene encodes CDR1 SEHNR and CDR2 FQNEAQ (reference sequence). CDR3 sequence (DNA): TGTGCCAGCAGCTCCCGATCTGGACTAGCGGGGATCACAGATACGCAGTATTTT. This gives the protein CASSSRSGLAGITDTQYF.

The chain combines TRBV6-6 with TRBJ1-1; 11 positions agree with TRBD1. In germline, CDR1 is MNHNY, CDR2 SVGAGI (reference sequence). This CDR3 has 15 amino acids. Trimming removed 5 bases from V and 3 bases from J; junction bases left unmatched: 5. The CDR3 region has the DNA TGTGCCAGCAGTGACTGGACAGGGGGCGACACTGAAGCTTTCTTT. Amino acid sequence: CASSDWTGGDTEAFF.

V gene TRBV18 combines with J gene TRBJ1-3; possible D gene TRBD1, 5 bases. Per germline, CDR1 KGHSH and CDR2 LQKENI. This CDR3 is built from 15 residues. V gave up 2 bases and J gave up 0 bases, with 8 bases separating them. In nucleotides, the CDR3 is TGTGCCAGCTCACCAGACAGTTTCTCTGGAAACACCATATATTTT. Protein product: CASSPDSFSGNTIYF.

The chain couples TRBV2 to TRBJ1-1; 8 bases align to TRBD1. CDR1 is SNHLY and CDR2 is FYNNEI in the germline V gene. This CDR3 has 14 amino acids. V was clipped by 7 bases and J by 5 bases; unmatched bases: 9. CDR3 protein: CASKLDRASTEAFF. The DNA of the CDR3 is TGTGCCAGCAAATTGGACAGGGCGTCGACTGAAGCTTTCTTT.

The rearrangement uses TRBV6-5 and TRBJ1-1, with 7 bases identical to TRBD1. V gave up 5 bases and J gave up 7 bases; unmatched junction bases: 13. The V gene's germline CDR1 is MNHEY and CDR2 SVGAGI. CDR3 length equals 15 residues. The CDR3 reads CASSQGGQGENEAFF. The CDR3 region has the DNA TGTGCCAGCAGTCAGGGGGGGCAGGGCGAGAATGAAGCTTTCTTT.

This chain connects TRBV5-6 to TRBJ2-2; D remains ambiguous. Germline CDR1 and CDR2: SGHDT and YYEEEE. Deletions cut 2 bases from V and 4 bases from J, with 6 bases between. The CDR3 is made up of 13 amino acids. The CDR3 protein is CASSLLGTGELFF. CDR3 coding DNA: TGTGCCAGCAGCTTACTGGGCACCGGGGAGCTGTTTTTT.

This clone was observed a single time. The chain carries TRBV2 and TRBJ1-6, with TRBD1 matching 7 bases. Germline V gene sequence: CDR1 SNHLY, CDR2 FYNNEI. The CDR3 loop spans 17 amino acids. J lost 3 bases, V lost 6 bases, and 11 bases had no gene match. The CDR3 region has the DNA TGTGCCAGCAGACCCCTGGAGGGGGCAGGCTATAATTCACCCCTCCACTTT. Encoded protein: CASRPLEGAGYNSPLHF. The full variable domain, completed using reference TRBV2 and TRBJ1-6, is EPEVTQTPSHQVTQMGQEVILRCVPISNHLYFYWYRQILGQKVEFLVSFYNNEISEKSEIFDDQFSVERPDGSNFTLKIRSTKLEDSAMYFCASRPLEGAGYNSPLHFGNGTRLTVT.

The V gene is TRBV27, the J gene TRBJ1-1; D gene unclear. The CDR3 sequence is 11 residues long. CDR1 is MNHEY, CDR2 SMNVEV, per germline (reference sequence). The V and J ends lost 7 bases and 1 base respectively, with 4 bases between them. The CDR3 nucleotides are TGTGCCAGCACAAAGAACACTGAAGCTTTCTTT. Its protein is CASTKNTEAFF.

CDR3 DNA sequence: TGTGCCACCAGCAGAGCTCCTCAGGGGAGCTATGGCTACACCTTC. It translates to CATSRAPQGSYGYTF. The V gene is TRBV15, the J gene TRBJ1-2, with D maybe TRBD1 (6 bases). The CDR3 sequence is 15 residues long. V was trimmed by 1 base and J by 4 bases, leaving 13 bases between them. The germline V gene has CDR1 LNHNV and CDR2 YYDKDF (reference sequence).

The rearrangement links TRBV5-4 to TRBJ2-5, with D perhaps TRBD1 (5 bases). The CDR3 runs 14 residues. Deletions cut 0 bases from V and 2 bases from J, with 8 bases between. CDR1 is SGHNT and CDR2 is YYREEE in the germline V gene (reference sequence). The CDR3 here is CASSLEGDQETQYF. The CDR3 DNA follows: TGTGCCAGCAGCTTGGAAGGGGATCAAGAGACCCAGTACTTC.